The text below deals with one TCR beta chain. The data were obtained in a study of blood T cell repertoires in COVID-19. Study-level background: Donors in the United States, Italy and Spain gave samples during acute or convalescent COVID-19. PBMCs, B-cell-depleted T cells, or T cells were the source of the cDNA or gDNA that made up the material.

As processed by the authors: Amplification from reference gene primers served as the basis for estimated nucleated cell counts. Only in-frame clones appear in the TCRdb table, and some are missing; sequencing was by immunoSEQ multiplex PCR. That table is the source of V, J and clone size, and D and trimming were worked out from the DNA. The data show approximately 270,000 clones, around 85% seen once. The V end lost 4 bases, the J end lost 4 bases, and 11 bases lay between the germline ends. The germline gives CDR1 SGHNT, CDR2 YYREEE (reference sequence). The CDR3 is made up of 13 amino acids. This clonotype was obtained from an older woman with acute or convalescent COVID-19. Sequences were obtained from peripheral blood. The chain carries TRBV5-4 and TRBJ1-2; a weak D match, TRBD1 (5 bases). CDR3 bases: TGTGCCAGCAGCGCCGGGACTGCCTATGGCTACACCTTC. Translated, it gives CASSAGTAYGYTF.